This T cell receptor beta chain was recorded in a study of T cell changes during pregnancy in multiple sclerosis (dated by TCRdb to between 2019 and 2020). Describing the broader study: The study looked at changes in the T cell repertoire across pregnancy in women with multiple sclerosis.

In the case of this clone: No antigen is known for it. No much larger clone exists at a distance of one base, and base qualities are not known.

Libraries were built with the immunoSEQ multiplex PCR assay. TCRdb stores this immuneACCESS table with in-frame sequences only. Part of the clones is absent; in the studies checked, under half of the shortfall reflects unresolved V genes, and no reason is known for the rest. For this sample there are about 77,000 clones; about 93% appear just once. The top ten clonotypes cover approximately 2.4% of the sample. According to the germline V gene, CDR1 reads SGHTA and CDR2 reads FQGNSA. Trimming costs V 5 bases and J 4 bases, and their ends lie 14 bases apart. CDR3 length: 14 amino acids, cysteine to phenylalanine. The read is trimmed to its CDR3 DNA, 42 bases read in frame from base 1.

The sequence links TRBV7-2 to TRBJ2-5; the D gene is perhaps TRBD1, on 6 matching bases. The receptor was isolated from a female donor in good health, enrolled as a control in a pregnancy study. Here the sequenced sample was peripheral blood, taken after pregnancy. CDR3 region: CASSPGQMRETQYF. DNA sequence: TGTGCCAGCAGCCCCGGACAGATGAGAGAGACCCAGTACTTC.